This T cell receptor beta chain was obtained from a study of chemoradiotherapy in HPV16-positive cancers. Samples were taken several times over chemoradiotherapy. As concerns this clone: What it binds is not known.

Trimming stripped 2 bases from V and 0 bases from J, with 14 bases between. This CDR3 has 17 residues. From germline, CDR1 is LGHNA and CDR2 YNFKEQ. The study's findings and limits: For HPV16-positive patients, expanding HPV-responsive T cells associated with longer recurrence-free survival. Candidate HPV-specific clones and E7-related TCR motifs grew in tumor during treatment.

Repertoires were generated with immunoSEQ multiplex PCR, while TCRdb's copy carries only in-frame clones and drops some. The sample records more than 9,500 clones, 88% being singletons. The sample in question was blood, obtained from a patient who underwent chemoradiotherapy. The clonotype was recovered from a human donor with HPV-associated anogenital cancer. This chain connects TRBV4-2 to TRBJ1-3; D not certain. CDR3 sequence reads: CASSQRRVEDSGNTIYF. The CDR3 DNA is TGTGCCAGCAGCCAACGGAGAGTGGAGGACTCTGGAAACACCATATATTTT.